This T cell receptor (beta chain) was profiled in a study of shared clonotypes between healthy human individuals. Notes on the study in general: Although depth was large, rarefaction showed that sequencing of the sorted subsets was incomplete.

Germline V gene sequence: CDR1 MNHEY, CDR2 SVGAGI. The CDR3 spans 14 residues. Trimming removed 6 bases from V and 0 bases from J, with 9 bases in between. Adult Caucasians living in Nashville, Tennessee made up all of the donors. Deep was the level used in running the assay. Produced via immunoSEQ multiplex PCR; TCRdb's table is partial and in-frame only. The sample lists over a million clones, 95% to 99% occurring once. With regard to this clone: Its specificity is not known.

The sequenced material came from naive CD4+ T cells sorted from blood. Subset meaning: CD45RA+ positively selected. This chain connects TRBV6-5 to TRBJ1-5, with D uncertain. The TCR originated in a man in his thirties or forties in good health. The DNA of the CDR3 is TGTGCCAGCAGACCTGACTTTAGCAATCAGCCCCAGCATTTT. Translating it yields CASRPDFSNQPQHF.